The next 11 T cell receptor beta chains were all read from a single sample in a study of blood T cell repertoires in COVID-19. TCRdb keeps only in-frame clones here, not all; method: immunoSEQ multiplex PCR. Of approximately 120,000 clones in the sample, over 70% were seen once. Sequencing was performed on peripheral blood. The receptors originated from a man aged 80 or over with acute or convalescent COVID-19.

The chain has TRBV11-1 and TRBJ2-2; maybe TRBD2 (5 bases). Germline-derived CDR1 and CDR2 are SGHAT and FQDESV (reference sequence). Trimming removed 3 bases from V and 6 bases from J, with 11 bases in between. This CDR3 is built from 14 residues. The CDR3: CASSFLASAGELFF. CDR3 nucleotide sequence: TGTGCCAGCAGCTTTCTAGCATCGGCCGGGGAGCTGTTTTTT.

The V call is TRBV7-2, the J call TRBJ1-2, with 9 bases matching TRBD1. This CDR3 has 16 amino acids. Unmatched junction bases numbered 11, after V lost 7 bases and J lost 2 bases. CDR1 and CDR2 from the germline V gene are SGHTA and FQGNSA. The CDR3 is CASTRSTGGGNYGYTF. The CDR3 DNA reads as TGTGCCAGCACACGCTCAACAGGGGGCGGAAACTATGGCTACACCTTC. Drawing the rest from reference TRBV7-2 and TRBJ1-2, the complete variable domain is GAGVSQSPSNKVTEKGKDVELRCDPISGHTALYWYRQSLGQGLEFLIYFQGNSAPDKSGLPSDRFSAERTGGSVSTLTIQRTQQEDSAVYLCASTRSTGGGNYGYTFGSGTRLTVV.

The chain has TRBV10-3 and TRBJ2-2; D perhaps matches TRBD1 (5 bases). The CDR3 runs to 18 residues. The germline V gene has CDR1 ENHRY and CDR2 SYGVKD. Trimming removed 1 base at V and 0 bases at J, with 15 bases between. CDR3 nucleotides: TGTGCCATCAGTGAGTTTTGGGCAGGGCCCCCGAACACCGGGGAGCTGTTTTTT. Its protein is CAISEFWAGPPNTGELFF.

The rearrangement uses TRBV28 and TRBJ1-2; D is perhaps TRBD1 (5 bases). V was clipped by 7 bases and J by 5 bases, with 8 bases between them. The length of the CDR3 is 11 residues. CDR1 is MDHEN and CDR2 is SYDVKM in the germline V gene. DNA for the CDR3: TGTGCCAGCAACCAGGGTTATGGCTACACCTTC. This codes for CASNQGYGYTF.

The CDR3 is CASSKRETGANVLTF. The CDR3 nucleotides are TGTGCCAGCAGCAAGAGGGAGACCGGGGCCAACGTCCTGACTTTC. The chain carries TRBV6-2 or TRBV6-3 and TRBJ2-6, with D possibly being TRBD2 (5 bases). V lost 6 bases and J 4 bases, leaving 13 bases between the germline ends. CDR1 and CDR2 (germline): MNHEY, SVGEGT. CDR3 length: 15 residues.

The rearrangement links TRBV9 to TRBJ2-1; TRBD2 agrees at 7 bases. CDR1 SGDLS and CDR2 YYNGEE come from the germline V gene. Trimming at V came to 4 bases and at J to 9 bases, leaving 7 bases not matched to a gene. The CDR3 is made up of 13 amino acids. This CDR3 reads CASSPTSEGEQFF. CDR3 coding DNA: TGTGCCAGCAGCCCTACTAGCGAAGGTGAGCAGTTCTTC.

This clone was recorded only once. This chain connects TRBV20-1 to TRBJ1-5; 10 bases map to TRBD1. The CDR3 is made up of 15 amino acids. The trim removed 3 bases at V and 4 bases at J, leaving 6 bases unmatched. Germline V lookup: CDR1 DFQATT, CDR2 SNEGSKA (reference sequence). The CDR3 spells CSASNDRGLNQPQHF. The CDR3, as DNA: TGCAGTGCTAGTAATGACAGGGGGCTTAATCAGCCCCAGCATTTT.

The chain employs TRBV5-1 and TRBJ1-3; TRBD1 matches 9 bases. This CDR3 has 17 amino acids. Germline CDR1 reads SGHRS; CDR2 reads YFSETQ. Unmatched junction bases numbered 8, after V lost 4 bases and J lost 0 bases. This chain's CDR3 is CASSPGQGTISGNTIYF. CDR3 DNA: TGCGCCAGCAGCCCCGGACAGGGGACCATCTCTGGAAACACCATATATTTT.

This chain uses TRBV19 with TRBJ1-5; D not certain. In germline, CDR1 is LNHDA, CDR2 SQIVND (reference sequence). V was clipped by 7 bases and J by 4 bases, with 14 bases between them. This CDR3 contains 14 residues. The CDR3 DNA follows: TGTGCCAGTAAATTCGGGGAGTGGAATCAGCCCCAGCATTTT. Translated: CASKFGEWNQPQHF.

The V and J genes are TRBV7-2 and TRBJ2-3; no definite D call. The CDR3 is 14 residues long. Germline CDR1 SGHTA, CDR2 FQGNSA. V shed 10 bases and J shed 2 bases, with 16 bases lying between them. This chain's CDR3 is CATQRLFYTDTQYF. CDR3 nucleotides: TGTGCCACCCAGAGGCTTTTTTACACAGATACGCAGTATTTT. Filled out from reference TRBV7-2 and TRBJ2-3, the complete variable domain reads GAGVSQSPSNKVTEKGKDVELRCDPISGHTALYWYRQSLGQGLEFLIYFQGNSAPDKSGLPSDRFSAERTGGSVSTLTIQRTQQEDSAVYLCATQRLFYTDTQYFGPGTRLTVL.

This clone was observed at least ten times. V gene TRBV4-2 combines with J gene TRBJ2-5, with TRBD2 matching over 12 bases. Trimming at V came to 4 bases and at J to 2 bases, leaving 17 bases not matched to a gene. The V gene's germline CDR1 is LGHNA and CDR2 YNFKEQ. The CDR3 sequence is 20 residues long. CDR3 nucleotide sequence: TGTGCCAGCAGCCTAAGTCTCCTAGCGGGGGGGCTCCCCTCACAAGAGACCCAGTACTTC. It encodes CASSLSLLAGGLPSQETQYF.